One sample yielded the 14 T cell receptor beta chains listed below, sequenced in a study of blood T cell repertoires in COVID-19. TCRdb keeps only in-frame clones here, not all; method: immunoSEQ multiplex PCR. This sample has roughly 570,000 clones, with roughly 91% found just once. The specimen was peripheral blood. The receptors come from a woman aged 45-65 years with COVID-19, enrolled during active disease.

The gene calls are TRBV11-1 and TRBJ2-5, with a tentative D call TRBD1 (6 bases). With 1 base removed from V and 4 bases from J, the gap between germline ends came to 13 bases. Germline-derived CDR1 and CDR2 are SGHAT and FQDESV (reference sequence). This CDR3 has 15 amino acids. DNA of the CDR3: TGTGCCAGCAGCTTAGGTAGCAGGGGAAGAGAGACCCAGTACTTC. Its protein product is CASSLGSRGRETQYF.

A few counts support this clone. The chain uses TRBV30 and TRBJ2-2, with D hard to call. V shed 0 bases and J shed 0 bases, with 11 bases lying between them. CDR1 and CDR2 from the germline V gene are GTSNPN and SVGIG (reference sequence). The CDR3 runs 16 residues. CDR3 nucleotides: TGTGCCTGGAGTGTTATACAAACCGCGAACACCGGGGAGCTGTTTTTT. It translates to CAWSVIQTANTGELFF. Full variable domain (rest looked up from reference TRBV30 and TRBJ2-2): SQTIHQWPATLVQPVGSPLSLECTVEGTSNPNLYWYRQAAGRGLQLLFYSVGIGQISSEVPQNLSASRPQDRQFILSSKKLLLSDSGFYLCAWSVIQTANTGELFFGEGSRLTVL.

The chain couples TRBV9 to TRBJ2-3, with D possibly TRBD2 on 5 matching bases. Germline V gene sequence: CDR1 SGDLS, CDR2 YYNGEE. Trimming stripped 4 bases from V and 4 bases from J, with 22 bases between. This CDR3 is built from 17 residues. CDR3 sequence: CASSPDALASHPDTQYF. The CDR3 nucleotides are TGTGCCAGCAGCCCAGACGCCCTGGCTAGCCACCCAGATACGCAGTATTTT. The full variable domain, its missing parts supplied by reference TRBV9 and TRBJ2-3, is DSGVTQTPKHLITATGQRVTLRCSPRSGDLSVYWYQQSLDQGLQFLIQYYNGEERAKGNILERFSAQQFPDLHSELNLSSLELGDSALYFCASSPDALASHPDTQYFGPGTRLTVL.

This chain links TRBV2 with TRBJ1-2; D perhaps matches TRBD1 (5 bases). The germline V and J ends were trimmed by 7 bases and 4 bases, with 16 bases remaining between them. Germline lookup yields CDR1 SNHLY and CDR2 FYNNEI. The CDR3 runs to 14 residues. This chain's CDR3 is CASNLDTGSYGYTF. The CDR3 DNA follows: TGTGCCAGCAACCTCGATACAGGAAGCTATGGCTACACCTTC.

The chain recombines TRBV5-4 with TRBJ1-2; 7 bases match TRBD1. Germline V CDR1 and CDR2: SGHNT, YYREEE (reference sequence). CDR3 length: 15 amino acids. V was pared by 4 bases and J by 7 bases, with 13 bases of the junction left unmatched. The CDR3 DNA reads TGTGCCAGCAGCCGAGAGGACAGGTCCCCGGGTGGCTACACCTTC. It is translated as CASSREDRSPGGYTF.

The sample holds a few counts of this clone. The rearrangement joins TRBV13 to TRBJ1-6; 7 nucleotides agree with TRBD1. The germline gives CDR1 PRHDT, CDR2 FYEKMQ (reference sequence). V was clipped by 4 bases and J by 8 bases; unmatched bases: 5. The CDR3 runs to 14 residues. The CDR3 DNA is TGTGCCAGCAGCTCCGCAGGGGGTTATTCACCCCTCCACTTT. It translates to CASSSAGGYSPLHF.

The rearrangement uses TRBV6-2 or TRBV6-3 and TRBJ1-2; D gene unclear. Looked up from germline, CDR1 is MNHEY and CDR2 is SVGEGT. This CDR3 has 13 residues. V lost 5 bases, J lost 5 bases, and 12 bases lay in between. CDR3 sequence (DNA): TGTGCCAGCAGTGGAGTGGCAGCATATGGCTACACCTTC. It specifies CASSGVAAYGYTF.

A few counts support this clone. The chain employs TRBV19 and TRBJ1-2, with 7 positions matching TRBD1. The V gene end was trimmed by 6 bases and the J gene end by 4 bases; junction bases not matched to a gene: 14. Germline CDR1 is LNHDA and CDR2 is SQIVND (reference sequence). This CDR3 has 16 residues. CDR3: CASSPGGGQTIYGYTF. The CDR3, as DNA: TGTGCCAGTAGCCCCGGAGGGGGACAGACGATCTATGGCTACACCTTC.

In DNA form, the CDR3 reads TGCAGTGCTCTGGGCGCATCTGAAGCTTTCTTT. It translates to CSALGASEAFF. J is TRBJ1-1 and V is TRBV20-1, with D unresolved. The CDR3 has 11 amino acids. CDR1 and CDR2 (germline): DFQATT, SNEGSKA (reference sequence). Trimming cost V 5 bases and J 6 bases, with 10 bases left between them.

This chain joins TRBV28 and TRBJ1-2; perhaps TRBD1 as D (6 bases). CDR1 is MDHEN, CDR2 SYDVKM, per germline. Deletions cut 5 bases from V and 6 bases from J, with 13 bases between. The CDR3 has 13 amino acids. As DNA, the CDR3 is TGTGCCAGCAGTACAAGACAGGTCGATGGCTACACCTTC. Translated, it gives CASSTRQVDGYTF.

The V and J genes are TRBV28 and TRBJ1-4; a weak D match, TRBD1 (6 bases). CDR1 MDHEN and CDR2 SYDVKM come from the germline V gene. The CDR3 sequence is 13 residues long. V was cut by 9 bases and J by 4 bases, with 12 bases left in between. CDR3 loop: CASTDSYNEKLFF. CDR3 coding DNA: TGTGCCAGTACGGACAGTTATAATGAAAAACTGTTTTTT.

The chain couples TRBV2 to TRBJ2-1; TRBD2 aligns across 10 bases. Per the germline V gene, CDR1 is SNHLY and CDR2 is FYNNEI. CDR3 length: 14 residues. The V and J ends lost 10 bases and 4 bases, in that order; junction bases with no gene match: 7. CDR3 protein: CATQTSGPYNEQFF. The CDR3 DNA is TGTGCCACACAGACTAGCGGGCCTTACAATGAGCAGTTCTTC.

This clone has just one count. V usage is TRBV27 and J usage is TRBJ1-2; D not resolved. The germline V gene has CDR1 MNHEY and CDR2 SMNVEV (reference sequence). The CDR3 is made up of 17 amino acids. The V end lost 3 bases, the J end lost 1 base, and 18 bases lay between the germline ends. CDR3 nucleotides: TGTGCCAGCAGTTTCCCCTATTACGGCGGATTTAACTATGGCTACACCTTC. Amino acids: CASSFPYYGGFNYGYTF.

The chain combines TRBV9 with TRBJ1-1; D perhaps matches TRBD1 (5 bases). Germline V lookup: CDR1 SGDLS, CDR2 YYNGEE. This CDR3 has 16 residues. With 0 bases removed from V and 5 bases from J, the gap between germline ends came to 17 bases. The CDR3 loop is CASSVGGAGGGTEAFF. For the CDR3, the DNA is TGTGCCAGCAGCGTAGGGGGCGCGGGGGGTGGTACTGAAGCTTTCTTT.